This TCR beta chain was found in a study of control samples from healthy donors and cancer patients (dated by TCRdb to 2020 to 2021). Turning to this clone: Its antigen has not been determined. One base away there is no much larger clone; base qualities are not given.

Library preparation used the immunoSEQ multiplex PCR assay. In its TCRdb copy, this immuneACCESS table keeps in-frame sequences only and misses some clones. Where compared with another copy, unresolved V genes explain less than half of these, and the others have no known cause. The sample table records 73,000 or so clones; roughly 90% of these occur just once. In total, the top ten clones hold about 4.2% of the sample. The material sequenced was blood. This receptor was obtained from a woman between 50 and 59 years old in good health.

The DNA sequence is TGTGCCAGCAGGGCTCATGGATCTGGCAATCAGCCCCAGCATTTT. This yields the protein CASRAHGSGNQPQHF. The chain is made from TRBV28 and TRBJ1-5; the D gene cannot be named for sure. CDR3 length: 15 amino acids, cysteine to phenylalanine. Here the CDR3 DNA is all that survives: 45 bases in frame from base 1. From a lookup of the germline V gene, CDR1 and CDR2 are MDHEN and SYDVKM. Trimming takes 6 bases from V and 2 bases from J, and the germline ends sit 14 bases apart.